A selection of T cell receptor beta chains follows, all from one sample in a study of CD8+ T cells in alopecia areata. Assay: immunoSEQ multiplex PCR; the TCRdb copy retains only in-frame clones and omits some. The table includes about 140,000 clones, 45% to 65% detected once. Here the sequenced sample was CD8+ T cells sorted from blood, taken at week 4, from a patient treated with tofacitinib. These receptors originate from a human donor with alopecia areata. CDR3s include the opening cysteine and the closing phenylalanine or tryptophan. The D gene is left open where the match is weak. A clone size is listed for some rows: how often the clone was seen (once, few, many), or a class if it is expanded.

v_gene: TRBV19
abundance: NA
d_gene: NA
j_gene: TRBJ2-7
CDR3aa: CASSGTDSYEQYF
CDR3nt: TGTGCCAGTTCCGGGACGGATTCCTACGAGCAGTACTTC

v_gene: TRBV30
abundance: few
d_gene: NA
j_gene: TRBJ1-3
CDR3aa: CAWSFDGRSGNTIYF
CDR3nt: TGTGCCTGGAGCTTCGACGGACGCTCTGGAAACACCATATATTTT

v_gene: TRBV5-1
abundance: NA
d_gene: NA
j_gene: TRBJ1-2
CDR3aa: CASSLGRGGGYTF
CDR3nt: TGCGCCAGCAGCTTGGGCAGGGGCGGAGGCTACACCTTC

v_gene: TRBV23-1
abundance: few
d_gene: NA
j_gene: TRBJ1-2
CDR3aa: CASSQSNGSHYGYTF
CDR3nt: TGCGCCAGCAGTCAATCGAACGGCTCCCACTATGGCTACACCTTC

v_gene: TRBV6-5
abundance: NA
d_gene: NA
j_gene: TRBJ2-7
CDR3aa: CASSYSSPADEQYF
CDR3nt: TGTGCCAGCAGTTACTCCTCACCAGCCGACGAGCAGTACTTC

v_gene: TRBV5-1
abundance: NA
d_gene: TRBD1
j_gene: TRBJ2-1
CDR3aa: CASSPAGTGPLNEQFF
CDR3nt: TGCGCCAGCAGCCCGGCCGGGACAGGTCCTTTGAATGAGCAGTTCTTC

v_gene: TRBV9
abundance: few
d_gene: NA
j_gene: TRBJ2-1
CDR3aa: CASSPLAHLLDNEQFF
CDR3nt: TGTGCCAGCAGCCCATTAGCCCATCTGTTAGACAATGAGCAGTTCTTC

v_gene: TRBV4-2
abundance: NA
d_gene: TRBD1
j_gene: TRBJ2-7
CDR3aa: CASSQHRGAYEQYF
CDR3nt: TGTGCCAGCAGCCAACACAGGGGAGCCTACGAGCAGTACTTC

v_gene: TRBV9
abundance: NA
d_gene: NA
j_gene: TRBJ1-1
CDR3aa: CASSVEVSGGDTEAFF
CDR3nt: TGTGCCAGCAGCGTAGAGGTGAGCGGGGGAGACACTGAAGCTTTCTTT

v_gene: TRBV4-2
abundance: NA
d_gene: TRBD2
j_gene: TRBJ2-3
CDR3aa: CASSQVISGGITDTQYF
CDR3nt: TGTGCCAGCAGCCAAGTTATAAGCGGGGGGATAACAGATACGCAGTATTTT

v_gene: TRBV2
abundance: NA
d_gene: TRBD1
j_gene: TRBJ1-1
CDR3aa: CASSDRQGGTEAFF
CDR3nt: TGTGCCAGCAGTGACCGACAGGGAGGTACTGAAGCTTTCTTT